This is a list of T cell receptor beta chains from one sample in a study of metastatic and nonmetastatic thyroid tumors. TCRdb used MiXCR to call clones anew from the PCR reads. Counted here are some 11,000 clones, roughly 21% occurring once; the ten biggest clones make up 12% to 15%. Sequencing used adjacent normal tissue. The receptors originated from a female donor with papillary thyroid cancer or a benign thyroid nodule (not recorded which). Some clones in this sample may be carry-over from other donors' samples. The CDR3 runs from the conserved cysteine through the conserved F or W. Each record gives: CDR3 length, V gene, CDR3 protein.

16,TRBV5-6,CASSLTLAGYQETQYF
14,TRBV7-9,CASSLGLYTDTQYF
14,TRBV7-6,CASSLARDAVEQYF
14,TRBV5-1,CASSLETDGDTQYF
15,TRBV19,CASSIVHNSNQPQHF
15,TRBV4-1,CASSLSRDFNSPLHF
12,TRBV28,CLGGRGNTEAFF
14,TRBV6-1,CASEFRGRNQPQHF
17,TRBV7-3,CASSLPAGGPNTGELFF
13,TRBV6-8,CARMELAGGEQFF
13,TRBV20-1,CSAPDRANEKLFF
15,TRBV28,CASSLTYRSSYGYTF
15,TRBV27,CASSLRTGGNTEAFF
16,TRBV3-1,CASSQGVSSADNEQFF
14,TRBV20-1,CSAPPRAWNTEAFF
14,TRBV20-1,CSARDTGRTDTQYF
15,TRBV5-5,CASSAPTENTGELFF
14,TRBV2,CASRPGIQGVGQHF
14,TRBV19,CASSTSGSTDTQYF
12,TRBV7-9,CASSGRGGTQYF
13,TRBV6-2/TRBV6-3,CASSYSVNTEAFF
14,TRBV19,CASSIVGGLEAAFF
13,TRBV12-3/TRBV12-4,CASRLQGNTEAFF
15,TRBV15,CATSRSRGSGNTIYF
15,TRBV19,CASSIRGGNYNEQFF
11,TRBV29-1,CSVEPYNEQFF
15,TRBV2,CASSEQGVGNQPHHF
14,TRBV7-8,CASSQQAYNEKLFF
13,TRBV7-3,CASSPGLAETQYF
12,TRBV7-2,CASSLLGDTQYF
13,TRBV3-1,CASSHLTSNEQFF
16,TRBV6-1,CASSEVRWRLNTEAFF
16,TRBV20-1,CSAIPTRLSSGNTIYF
12,TRBV19,CSSSIVRCCYTF
14,TRBV18,CASSQAGTRDEQYF
17,TRBV5-4,CASSLGYQGMWTGELFF
14,TRBV5-1,CASSLVAGGYWHYF
15,TRBV4-3,CASKTGLAGVYEQYF
15,TRBV20-1,CSARDPRQGKNEQYF
15,TRBV7-2,CASSLSSILTDTQYF
16,TRBV9,CASSTEAGSSYNEQFF
15,TRBV27,CASRLQGTGVYEHYF